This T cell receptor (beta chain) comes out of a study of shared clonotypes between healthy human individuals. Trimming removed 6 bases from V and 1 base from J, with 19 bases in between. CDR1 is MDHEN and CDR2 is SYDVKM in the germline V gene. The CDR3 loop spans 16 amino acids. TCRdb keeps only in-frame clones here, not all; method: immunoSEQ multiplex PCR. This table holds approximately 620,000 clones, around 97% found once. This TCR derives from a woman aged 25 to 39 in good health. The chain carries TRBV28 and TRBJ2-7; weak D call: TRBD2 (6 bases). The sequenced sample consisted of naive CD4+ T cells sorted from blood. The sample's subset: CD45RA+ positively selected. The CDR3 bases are TGTGCCAGCAGGGCCCCCGGGAGAGGGATTTCCTACGAGCAGTACTTC. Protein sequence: CASRAPGRGISYEQYF.